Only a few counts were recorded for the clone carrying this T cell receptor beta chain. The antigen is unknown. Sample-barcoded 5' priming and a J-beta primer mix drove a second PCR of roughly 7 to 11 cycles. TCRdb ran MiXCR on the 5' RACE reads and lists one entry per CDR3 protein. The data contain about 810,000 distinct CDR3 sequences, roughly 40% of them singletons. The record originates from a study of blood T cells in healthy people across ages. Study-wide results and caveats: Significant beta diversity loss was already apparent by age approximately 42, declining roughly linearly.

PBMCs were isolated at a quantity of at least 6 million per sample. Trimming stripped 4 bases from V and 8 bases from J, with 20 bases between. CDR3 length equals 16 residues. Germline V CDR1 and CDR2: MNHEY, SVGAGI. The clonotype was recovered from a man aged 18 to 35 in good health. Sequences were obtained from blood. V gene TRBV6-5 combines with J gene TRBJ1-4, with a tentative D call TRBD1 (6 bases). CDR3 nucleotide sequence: TGTGCCAGCAGTTCACGCAGATCACAGGGTGGAGAAAAACTGTTTTTT. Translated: CASSSRRSQGGEKLFF.